These T cell receptor beta chains were read from a single sample in a study of blood T cell repertoires in COVID-19. Generated by immunoSEQ multiplex PCR, the TCRdb table keeps only in-frame clones and is missing some. The sample records 400,000 or so clones, roughly 86% being singletons. Sequencing input: PBMCs or T cells enriched from blood (not recorded which). These receptors all stem from a man aged 35 to 55 in a cohort exposed to, infected with or recovered from COVID-19 (not recorded which). Both conserved end residues are part of each CDR3.

TRBV27,14,TRBJ1-1,CASSKGQLNTEAFF
TRBV7-2,15,TRBJ2-1,CASRLGTSGRSEQFF
TRBV30,13,TRBJ2-7,CAWSRDSSYEQYF
TRBV7-2,17,TRBJ1-1,CASSFSLFQGRGTEAFF
TRBV10-1,14,TRBJ2-7,CASSEEREYNEQYF
TRBV5-1,13,TRBJ1-2,CASSNEQGYGYTF
TRBV27,12,TRBJ2-7,CASSGDSYEQYF
TRBV27,15,TRBJ2-7,CASSHSGRASYEQYF
TRBV5-4,11,TRBJ2-7,CASSSYYEQYF
TRBV27,13,TRBJ1-5,CASSGQAGQPQHF
TRBV28,15,TRBJ1-5,CASSTSTDSNQPQHF
TRBV3-1/TRBV3-2,14,TRBJ2-1,CASSQVQGANEQFF
TRBV19,15,TRBJ1-2,CASSIEGASNYGYTF
TRBV9,16,TRBJ1-4,CASSVDQGATNEKLFF
TRBV24-1,14,TRBJ2-7,CATSDSGQGYEQYF
TRBV14,12,TRBJ2-7,CASSQGPTGQYF
TRBV5-1,15,TRBJ2-7,CASSLVERGLYEQYF
TRBV30,15,TRBJ2-7,CAWRAAGQGSYEQYF
TRBV24-1,15,TRBJ2-2,CATSGGQGETGELFF
TRBV3-1/TRBV3-2,16,TRBJ2-2,CASSRAPSGPTGELFF
TRBV25-1,16,TRBJ1-1,CASSQLLLQGNTEAFF
TRBV9,15,TRBJ1-2,CASSPTGSENYGYTF
TRBV20-1,11,TRBJ2-2,CSAVLTGELFF
TRBV18,13,TRBJ1-1,CASSPGEYTEAFF
TRBV30,13,TRBJ2-5,CAWSTTVGETQYF
TRBV20-1,11,TRBJ1-4,CSADWREKLFF
TRBV7-3,14,TRBJ2-1,CASSLSGRSNEQFF
TRBV7-8,14,TRBJ2-5,CASSLEAGSETQYF
TRBV5-1,15,TRBJ2-3,CASSGATGGADTQYF
TRBV6-5,15,TRBJ2-1,CASRAHRDSHNEQFF
TRBV19,16,TRBJ1-2,CASMKNSGQVFYGYTF
TRBV27,15,TRBJ1-5,CASSRDPGGNQPQHF
TRBV2,13,TRBJ2-2,CASRGVPTGELFF
TRBV27,15,TRBJ1-1,CASSSTGTGDIWVFF
TRBV27,15,TRBJ1-4,CASSSNRVIGEKLFF
TRBV3-1/TRBV3-2,15,TRBJ2-5,CASSQGGAGTETQYF
TRBV12-5,12,TRBJ1-5,CASGKDGGPQHF
TRBV24-1,17,TRBJ2-1,CATSDAVGTSGHNEQFF
TRBV19,18,TRBJ2-7,CASSIRGLAGGQSYEQYF
TRBV7-8,14,TRBJ2-1,CASSTSGREDEQFF
TRBV24-1,16,TRBJ1-2,CATSDSGTGGYYGYTF
TRBV6-5,11,TRBJ1-1,CASTRTSEAFF
TRBV28,13,TRBJ2-7,CASRAGREYEQYF
TRBV18,13,TRBJ1-1,CASSPHRDSEAFF
TRBV5-6,16,TRBJ2-7,CASSFLTGSITYEQYF
TRBV4-1,15,TRBJ1-6,CASSQDYAEGSPLHF
TRBV2,14,TRBJ2-1,CASIEAGGWNEQFF
TRBV6-5,14,TRBJ2-7,CASSYSAKTYEQYF
TRBV2,16,TRBJ2-3,CASRAAGTSGKDTQYF